The clone carrying this T cell receptor (beta chain) was counted at least ten times. This sample is part of a study of breast tumors, draining lymph nodes, adjacent tissues. TCRdb fed the multiplex PCR reads into MiXCR, producing one record per CDR3 protein. The sample shows 150,000 to 200,000 distinct CDR3 sequences, about 33% of them seen only once. CDR3 length equals 16 residues. Germline V gene sequence: CDR1 DFQATT, CDR2 SNEGSKA (reference sequence). J lost 5 bases, V lost 3 bases, and 13 bases had no gene match. Breast cancer patients provided tissue from their axillary draining lymph nodes. Sequenced: axillary lymph node tissue. The TCR originated in a female donor with breast cancer. Some clones in this sample may be carry-over from other donors' samples. The chain carries TRBV20-1 and TRBJ2-3; 8 positions agree with TRBD2. The CDR3 region is CSASLTASGPRDTQYF. The CDR3 DNA follows: TGCAGTGCTAGCCTTACGGCTAGCGGGCCGCGAGATACGCAGTATTTT.